The following is a T cell receptor (beta chain) sequence with its context. Its antigen remains unknown. Additional DNA sequences in this sample encode the identical CDR3. The data were taken from a study of cytomegalovirus exposure and HLA in healthy donors. The PCR had 60 Vbeta and 13 Jbeta primers. Libraries were prepared by immunoSEQ multiplex PCR; TCRdb keeps only in-frame clonotypes and omits some of them. Of 100,000 or so clones detected, 60% to 85% appear once; the ten largest clones hold less than 3.5%. Germline CDR1 and CDR2: SQVTM and ANQGSEA. The CDR3 extends over 10 amino acids. Deletions cut 4 bases from V and 7 bases from J, with 5 bases between. Findings of the study overall: Most of the CMV-associated TCR beta chains (in a later analysis) appeared to be HLA-restricted. In a later analysis, V- and J-gene trimming of beta chains associated with a DCLRE1C missense variant, replicated independently. A reported reduction in N-insertions relative to the approximately 600-donor mean was seen in an Asian-associated ancestry cluster in a later analysis.

Donors showed nominal health when sampled, although they likely had unrecorded immune exposures. The origin of this receptor is a female donor in good health and CMV-seronegative. The source material was PBMCs. This chain uses TRBV29-1 with TRBJ2-1; tentatively, D is TRBD2 (5 bases). In nucleotides, the CDR3 is TGCAGCGTTGGAGGGAATGAGCAGTTCTTC. This encodes CSVGGNEQFF.